These 4 T cell receptor beta chains were sequenced from one sample in a study of blood T cells in healthy people across ages. Using a J-beta primer mix together with a sample-barcoded 5' primer, a second PCR was run for 7 to 11 cycles. TCRdb processed the 5' RACE reads anew with MiXCR; each CDR3 protein has one entry. The repertoire holds some 1,800,000 distinct CDR3 sequences, with 35% to 50% as singletons. Material for sequencing was blood. These receptors all come from a human donor in good health.

This clonotype showed up just a few times. The J gene is TRBJ2-1, the V gene TRBV11-1; the D is unclear. Germline lookup yields CDR1 SGHAT and CDR2 FQDESV (reference sequence). Trimming left V 2 bases short and J 8 bases short, with 10 bases between. The CDR3 length is 13 residues. CDR3 nucleotide sequence: TGTGCCAGCAGCTTAACATTCTATGATGAGCAGTTCTTC. Amino acids: CASSLTFYDEQFF.

This chain connects TRBV3-1 to TRBJ1-2; 9 nucleotides agree with TRBD1. The CDR3 totals 15 residues. The junction had 8 bases not matched to a gene; V was cut back by 1 base and J by 8 bases. Germline V gene data show CDR1 as LGHDT and CDR2 as YNNKEL (reference sequence). The CDR3 sequence: CASSQGVQGARGYTF. DNA for the CDR3: TGTGCCAGCAGCCAAGGCGTACAGGGGGCGAGGGGCTACACCTTC.

This clonotype was counted at least ten times. CDR3 sequence reads: CSASSSGGLENEQFF. Here the CDR3 DNA reads TGCAGTGCTAGTTCTAGCGGGGGCCTCGAGAATGAGCAGTTCTTC. The rearrangement uses TRBV20-1 and TRBJ2-1; 10 nucleotides align to TRBD2. This CDR3 has 15 amino acids. Looked up from germline, CDR1 is DFQATT and CDR2 is SNEGSKA (reference sequence). Germline trimming cut 3 bases from V and 7 bases from J; bases unmatched to any gene: 9.

This clonotype was observed a handful of times. The chain is built from TRBV5-4 and TRBJ2-5; no firm D call. Germline CDR1 SGHNT, CDR2 YYREEE (reference sequence). V lost 0 bases, J lost 0 bases, and 6 bases lay in between. CDR3 length equals 14 residues. The CDR3 DNA follows: TGTGCCAGCAGCTTGGATCCGGACCAAGAGACCCAGTACTTC. Translating it yields CASSLDPDQETQYF.